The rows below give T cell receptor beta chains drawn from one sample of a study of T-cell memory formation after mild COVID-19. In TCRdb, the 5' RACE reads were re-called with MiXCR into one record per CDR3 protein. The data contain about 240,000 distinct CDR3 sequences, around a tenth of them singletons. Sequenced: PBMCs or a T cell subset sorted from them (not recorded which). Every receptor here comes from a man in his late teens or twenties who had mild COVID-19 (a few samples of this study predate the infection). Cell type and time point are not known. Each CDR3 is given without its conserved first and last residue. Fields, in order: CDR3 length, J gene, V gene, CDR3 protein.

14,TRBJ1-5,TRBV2,ASSDPGQRHHQPQH
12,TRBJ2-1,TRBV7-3,ASSPGASLDEQF
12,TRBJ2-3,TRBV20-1,SAIRPTSTDTQY
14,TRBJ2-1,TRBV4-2,ASSQTSGDHSNEQF
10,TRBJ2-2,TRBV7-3,ASSSSRLELF
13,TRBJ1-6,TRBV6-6,ASSYGEPYNSPLH
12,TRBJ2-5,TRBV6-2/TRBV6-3,ASRWGGAVETQY
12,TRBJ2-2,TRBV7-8,ASSLLHNTGELF
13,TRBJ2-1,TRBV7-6,ASSFGQGSYNEQF
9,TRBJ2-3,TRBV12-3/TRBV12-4,ASGSADTQY
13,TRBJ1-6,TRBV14,ASSQWGGINSPLH
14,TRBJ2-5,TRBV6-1,ASSGQGQAVEETQY
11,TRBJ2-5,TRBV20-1,SAFHMAEETQY
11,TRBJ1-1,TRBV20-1,SAPDRGEIQAF
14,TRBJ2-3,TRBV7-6,ASSFTGGLGTDTQY
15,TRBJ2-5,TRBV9,ASSVGASGGPQETQY
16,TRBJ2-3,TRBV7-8,ASSLRTSGGPLTDTQY
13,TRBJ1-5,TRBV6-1,ASSERRALNQPQH
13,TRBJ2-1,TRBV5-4,ASRGGQETYNEQF
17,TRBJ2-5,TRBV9,ASSEALAGGVSSQETQY
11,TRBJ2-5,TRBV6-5,ASTRGEQETQY
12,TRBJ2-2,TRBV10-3,AITPDQNTGELF
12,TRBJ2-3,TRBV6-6,ASSYSRGRDTQY
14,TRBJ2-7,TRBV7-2,ASSLAPQRVPYEQY
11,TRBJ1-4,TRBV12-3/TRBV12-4,ASRVGRLEKLF
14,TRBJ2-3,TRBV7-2,ASSSLAGGVGDTQY
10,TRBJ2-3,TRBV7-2,ATHGGRDTQY
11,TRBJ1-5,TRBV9,ASSFGHNQPQH
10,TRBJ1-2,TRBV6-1,ASSHRESGYT
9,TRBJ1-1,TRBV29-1,SVSPGAEAF
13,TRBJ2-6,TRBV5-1,ASSLRGTGANVLT
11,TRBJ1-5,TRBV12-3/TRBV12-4,ASSSLENQPQH
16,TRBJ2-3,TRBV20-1,SARGKVAGGRGTDTQY
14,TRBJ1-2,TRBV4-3,ASSQEIGRGNYGYT
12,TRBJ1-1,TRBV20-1,SATGQGARTEAF
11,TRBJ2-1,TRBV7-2,ASSFDSNYEQF
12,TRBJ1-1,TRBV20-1,SASPGSANTEAF
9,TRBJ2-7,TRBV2,ASSEYGGTH
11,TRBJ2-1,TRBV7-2,ASSRQEYNEQF
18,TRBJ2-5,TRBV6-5,ASSYSIPLWTSGGQETQY
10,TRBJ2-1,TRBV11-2,ASSGNRDEQF
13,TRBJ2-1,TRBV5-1,ASSYRESSYNEQF
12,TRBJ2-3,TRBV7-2,ASSLGQLADTQY
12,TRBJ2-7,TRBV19,ASSFRDSSYEQY
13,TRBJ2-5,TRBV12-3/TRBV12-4,ASSRLAGGLETQY
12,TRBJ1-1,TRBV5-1,ASSLSGHPTEAF
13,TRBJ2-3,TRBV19,ASSILTGGPDTQY
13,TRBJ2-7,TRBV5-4,ASSLELVQGGEQY
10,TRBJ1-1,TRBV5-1,ASSLRPGEAF
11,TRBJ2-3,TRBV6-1,ASNPDSTDTQY
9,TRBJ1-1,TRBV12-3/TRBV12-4,ASSTDTKAF
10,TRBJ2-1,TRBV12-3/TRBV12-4,ASNRGEYEQF
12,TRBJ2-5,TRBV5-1,ASSLTTSGETQY